This T cell receptor beta chain appears in the sequencing data of a study of OX40 agonist ivuxolimab in advanced cancers. Study summary: Patients were treated with intravenous ivuxolimab, dosed at 0.01 to 10 mg/kg and infused every 2 weeks.

The ends lost 1 base at V and 5 bases at J; junction bases unmatched: 8. Looked up from germline, CDR1 is SGHAT and CDR2 is FQNNGV. The CDR3 has 15 residues. Assay: immunoSEQ multiplex PCR; the TCRdb copy retains only in-frame clones and omits some. The table has some 30,000 clones, approximately 84% seen once; the top ten hold 26%. A note on this clone: Its specificity is not known.

Overall study findings and caveats: Doses of 0.1 to 3.0 mg/kg were accompanied by clonal expansion of CD4+ and CD8+ blood T cells by week 6.

The sequences come from CD4+ or CD8+ T cells sorted from blood, collected in a trial of the OX40 agonist ivuxolimab. This clonotype was obtained from an adult with an advanced solid tumor such as melanoma, head and neck, liver or kidney cancer. V gene TRBV11-2 combines with J gene TRBJ2-7; TRBD1 aligns across 7 bases. The CDR3 region has the DNA TGTGCCAGCAGCTTAGCGGCTAGGGGGCGGGACGAGCAGTACTTC. Amino acids: CASSLAARGRDEQYF.